Listed below are T cell receptor beta chains from one sample, sequenced in a study of T cells after yellow fever vaccination. TCRdb re-derived calls from the 5' RACE reads in MiXCR, one entry per CDR3 protein. The sample has more than 80,000 distinct CDR3 sequences, roughly 5.2% seen once. The input for sequencing was CD8+ T cells sorted from PBMCs, taken 10 days after the yellow fever booster vaccination. The receptors here all came from a man in his late teens or twenties who received the YFV17D yellow fever vaccine. CDR3s include the opening cysteine and the closing phenylalanine or tryptophan. Fields, in order: J gene, clone size, V gene, D gene, CDR3 protein, CDR3 DNA. D genes are given only for firm matches. Not every row has a clone size; where given, it reads once, few, many or a size class.

J gene: TRBJ1-2; clone size: few; V gene: TRBV7-9; D gene: .; CDR3 protein: CASSFLGANYGYTF; CDR3 DNA: TGTGCCAGCAGCTTTCTGGGAGCTAACTATGGCTACACCTTC
J gene: TRBJ2-4; clone size: few; V gene: TRBV5-4; D gene: .; CDR3 protein: CASSLRRAKNIQYF; CDR3 DNA: TGTGCCAGCAGCTTGAGGAGAGCCAAAAACATTCAGTACTTC
J gene: TRBJ2-3; clone size: .; V gene: TRBV6-5; D gene: .; CDR3 protein: CASSYSAGIDTQYF; CDR3 DNA: TGTGCCAGCAGTTACTCGGCAGGGATAGATACGCAGTATTTT
J gene: TRBJ2-2; clone size: .; V gene: TRBV11-2; D gene: .; CDR3 protein: CASSLWVTTGELFF; CDR3 DNA: TGTGCCAGCAGCTTATGGGTAACCACCGGGGAGCTGTTTTTT
J gene: TRBJ1-1; clone size: few; V gene: TRBV6-5; D gene: .; CDR3 protein: CASSYDLSYMNTEAFF; CDR3 DNA: TGTGCCAGCAGTTACGACCTCAGCTATATGAACACTGAAGCTTTCTTT
J gene: TRBJ1-2; clone size: few; V gene: TRBV6-1; D gene: TRBD1; CDR3 protein: CASSADRVHGYTF; CDR3 DNA: TGTGCCAGCAGCGCGGACAGGGTACATGGCTACACCTTC
J gene: TRBJ1-1; clone size: many; V gene: TRBV4-1; D gene: .; CDR3 protein: CASSHTPNTEAFF; CDR3 DNA: TGCGCCAGCAGTCATACTCCGAACACTGAAGCTTTCTTT
J gene: TRBJ1-6; clone size: few; V gene: TRBV6-2/TRBV6-3; D gene: .; CDR3 protein: CASSYRSSYNSPLHF; CDR3 DNA: TGTGCCAGCAGTTACCGGAGCTCCTATAATTCACCCCTCCACTTT
J gene: TRBJ2-1; clone size: few; V gene: TRBV9; D gene: .; CDR3 protein: CASSVVAESSYNEQFF; CDR3 DNA: TGTGCCAGCAGCGTAGTAGCGGAGAGCTCCTACAATGAGCAGTTCTTC
J gene: TRBJ1-5; clone size: many; V gene: TRBV19; D gene: .; CDR3 protein: CASSITPSPTQPQHF; CDR3 DNA: TGTGCCAGTAGTATAACCCCGAGCCCTACTCAGCCCCAGCATTTT
J gene: TRBJ2-3; clone size: many; V gene: TRBV12-3/TRBV12-4; D gene: .; CDR3 protein: CASSPPELSEATQYF; CDR3 DNA: TGTGCCAGCAGTCCCCCAGAGTTGAGTGAGGCTACGCAGTATTTT
J gene: TRBJ2-1; clone size: .; V gene: TRBV9; D gene: .; CDR3 protein: CASSAPANEQFF; CDR3 DNA: TGTGCCAGCAGCGCCCCTGCGAATGAGCAGTTCTTC
J gene: TRBJ2-3; clone size: few; V gene: TRBV27; D gene: .; CDR3 protein: CASSSGTDTQYF; CDR3 DNA: TGTGCCAGCAGTTCAGGCACAGATACGCAGTATTTT
J gene: TRBJ1-5; clone size: .; V gene: TRBV27; D gene: TRBD1; CDR3 protein: CASSSLGARGKPQHF; CDR3 DNA: TGTGCCAGCAGTTCATTGGGGGCCAGGGGGAAGCCCCAGCATTTT
J gene: TRBJ1-5; clone size: .; V gene: TRBV4-1; D gene: .; CDR3 protein: CASSQGPGNQPQHF; CDR3 DNA: TGCGCCAGCAGCCAAGGACCGGGAAATCAGCCCCAGCATTTT
J gene: TRBJ2-5; clone size: few; V gene: TRBV13; D gene: .; CDR3 protein: CASSFPPQRVPETQYF; CDR3 DNA: TGTGCCAGCAGCTTTCCTCCACAGCGGGTGCCGGAGACCCAGTACTTC
J gene: TRBJ2-7; clone size: .; V gene: TRBV10-3; D gene: .; CDR3 protein: CAIRETDASYEQYF; CDR3 DNA: TGTGCCATCAGGGAGACAGACGCCTCCTACGAGCAGTACTTC
J gene: TRBJ2-1; clone size: .; V gene: TRBV18; D gene: .; CDR3 protein: CASSPDSPFYNEQFF; CDR3 DNA: TGTGCCAGCTCTCCCGACAGTCCGTTTTACAATGAGCAGTTCTTC
J gene: TRBJ1-2; clone size: few; V gene: TRBV9; D gene: TRBD1; CDR3 protein: CASSWTGDDGYTF; CDR3 DNA: TGTGCCAGCAGCTGGACAGGGGACGATGGCTACACCTTC
J gene: TRBJ1-4; clone size: many; V gene: TRBV6-5; D gene: .; CDR3 protein: CASSEVGGDEKLFF; CDR3 DNA: TGTGCCAGCAGTGAAGTGGGGGGAGATGAAAAACTGTTTTTT
J gene: TRBJ2-2; clone size: few; V gene: TRBV6-2/TRBV6-3; D gene: .; CDR3 protein: CASSYFPPGELFF; CDR3 DNA: TGTGCCAGCAGTTACTTCCCCCCCGGGGAGCTGTTTTTT
J gene: TRBJ2-7; clone size: .; V gene: TRBV3-1; D gene: .; CDR3 protein: CASSQEGQSYEQYF; CDR3 DNA: TGTGCCAGCAGCCAAGAAGGGCAAAGCTACGAGCAGTACTTC
J gene: TRBJ2-6; clone size: few; V gene: TRBV4-3; D gene: .; CDR3 protein: CASSQDQRSGANVLTF; CDR3 DNA: TGCGCCAGCAGCCAAGATCAGAGGTCTGGGGCCAACGTCCTGACTTTC
J gene: TRBJ1-2; clone size: few; V gene: TRBV27; D gene: .; CDR3 protein: CASSPRGVYGYTF; CDR3 DNA: TGTGCCAGCAGTCCCCGGGGAGTGTATGGCTACACCTTC
J gene: TRBJ2-2; clone size: .; V gene: TRBV15; D gene: TRBD2; CDR3 protein: CATRDGTRGGELFF; CDR3 DNA: TGTGCCACCAGGGACGGGACTAGGGGTGGGGAGCTGTTTTTT
J gene: TRBJ2-5; clone size: .; V gene: TRBV7-6; D gene: TRBD1; CDR3 protein: CASRGGRNQETQYF; CDR3 DNA: TGTGCCAGCAGAGGGGGCAGGAACCAAGAGACCCAGTACTTC
J gene: TRBJ2-2; clone size: .; V gene: TRBV6-2/TRBV6-3; D gene: .; CDR3 protein: CASSGIPGELFF; CDR3 DNA: TGTGCCAGCAGCGGGATTCCAGGGGAGCTGTTTTTT
J gene: TRBJ2-2; clone size: few; V gene: TRBV4-3; D gene: .; CDR3 protein: CASSHDNRDTGELFF; CDR3 DNA: TGCGCCAGCAGCCATGATAACAGGGACACCGGGGAGCTGTTTTTT
J gene: TRBJ2-1; clone size: few; V gene: TRBV7-3; D gene: TRBD1; CDR3 protein: CASSRQGKYNEQFF; CDR3 DNA: TGTGCCAGCAGCCGACAGGGGAAATACAATGAGCAGTTCTTC
J gene: TRBJ2-1; clone size: many; V gene: TRBV12-3/TRBV12-4; D gene: .; CDR3 protein: CASSFSPYNEQFF; CDR3 DNA: TGTGCCAGCAGTTTTTCCCCTTACAATGAGCAGTTCTTC
J gene: TRBJ2-5; clone size: few; V gene: TRBV5-1; D gene: .; CDR3 protein: CASSLVYSQETQYF; CDR3 DNA: TGCGCCAGCAGCTTGGTTTACAGCCAAGAGACCCAGTACTTC
J gene: TRBJ2-1; clone size: .; V gene: TRBV7-2; D gene: TRBD2; CDR3 protein: CASSFRRLRTSGGTGEQFF; CDR3 DNA: TGTGCCAGCAGCTTTCGGAGGCTCCGGACTAGCGGGGGGACGGGCGAGCAGTTCTTC
J gene: TRBJ1-5; clone size: .; V gene: TRBV27; D gene: .; CDR3 protein: CASSFRGANQPQHF; CDR3 DNA: TGTGCCAGCAGTTTCAGGGGCGCCAATCAGCCCCAGCATTTT
J gene: TRBJ2-1; clone size: few; V gene: TRBV12-3/TRBV12-4; D gene: TRBD2; CDR3 protein: CASSSPSGGAGEQFF; CDR3 DNA: TGTGCCAGCAGTTCTCCTAGCGGGGGGGCGGGTGAGCAGTTCTTC
J gene: TRBJ2-2; clone size: .; V gene: TRBV27; D gene: .; CDR3 protein: CASSLSTGGLTGELFF; CDR3 DNA: TGTGCCAGCAGTTTATCGACGGGGGGCCTCACCGGGGAGCTGTTTTTT
J gene: TRBJ1-1; clone size: .; V gene: TRBV10-3; D gene: .; CDR3 protein: CAISVTPTGAMNTEAFF; CDR3 DNA: TGTGCCATCAGTGTTACCCCGACAGGAGCAATGAACACTGAAGCTTTCTTT
J gene: TRBJ1-2; clone size: .; V gene: TRBV7-2; D gene: TRBD1; CDR3 protein: CASSTGQGTDYGYTF; CDR3 DNA: TGTGCCAGCAGCACCGGACAGGGGACCGACTATGGCTACACCTTC
J gene: TRBJ2-2; clone size: .; V gene: TRBV7-9; D gene: .; CDR3 protein: CASSSDRNTGELFF; CDR3 DNA: TGTGCCAGCAGCTCCGACAGGAACACCGGGGAGCTGTTTTTT
J gene: TRBJ2-3; clone size: many; V gene: TRBV11-2; D gene: .; CDR3 protein: CASSFPGTDTQYF; CDR3 DNA: TGTGCCAGCAGCTTCCCCGGCACAGATACGCAGTATTTT
J gene: TRBJ2-3; clone size: many; V gene: TRBV4-1; D gene: .; CDR3 protein: CASSQPLRGSTDTQYF; CDR3 DNA: TGCGCCAGCAGCCAACCCCTTCGGGGGAGCACAGATACGCAGTATTTT
J gene: TRBJ2-7; clone size: many; V gene: TRBV29-1; D gene: TRBD1; CDR3 protein: CSVEEDRGRYEQYF; CDR3 DNA: TGCAGCGTTGAAGAAGACAGGGGGCGCTACGAGCAGTACTTC